The 20 T cell receptor beta chains listed next were all sequenced from one sample in a study of shared clonotypes between healthy human individuals. Measured with immunoSEQ multiplex PCR; TCRdb has only the in-frame clones, and not every one. The table lists nearly 1 million clones, around 80% of them singletons. The sequencing sample was made of memory CD4+ T cells sorted from blood. The subset denotes: CD45RA-negative fraction. The receptors originated from a man aged 18 to 29 in good health.

This rearrangement joins TRBV28 to TRBJ1-4; D call uncertain. The CDR3 runs to 14 residues. V was cut by 6 bases and J by 0 bases, with 8 bases left in between. CDR1 is MDHEN, CDR2 SYDVKM, per germline. This chain's CDR3 is CASSQIATNEKLFF. The CDR3 DNA reads TGTGCCAGCAGCCAGATAGCAACTAATGAAAAACTGTTTTTT.

The chain couples TRBV5-5 to TRBJ2-7, with D perhaps matching TRBD2 (6 bases). CDR1 SGHKS and CDR2 YYEKEE come from the germline V gene (reference sequence). V shed 5 bases and J shed 6 bases, with 18 bases lying between them. The CDR3 is 14 residues long. CDR3 sequence (DNA): TGTGCCAGCAGGGCCCCGGGCGGGAAACGCGAGCAGTACTTC. This codes for CASRAPGGKREQYF.

This clone was recorded a few times. Germline is not matched at one junction end, which may reflect a read error. V is TRBV10-2 and J is TRBJ2-7; tentatively, D is TRBD2 (7 bases). Germline lookup yields CDR1 WSHSY and CDR2 SAAADI. The CDR3 totals 13 residues. CDR3 sequence reads: CASSESRGGPSHF. The CDR3 region has the DNA TGCGCCAGCAGTGAGTCGAGGGGGGGCCCCTCCCACTTC.

V is TRBV7-8 and J is TRBJ2-5, with 9 bases aligning to TRBD2. The V gene end was trimmed by 1 base and the J gene end by 5 bases; junction bases not matched to a gene: 14. The germline V gene has CDR1 SGHVS and CDR2 FQNEAQ. This CDR3 comprises 18 residues. The CDR3 coding sequence is TGTGCCAGCAGCTTAGGGCTAGCGGGGTCTGATTGGAAGGAGACCCAGTACTTC. Its protein product is CASSLGLAGSDWKETQYF.

This clone was seen once. V gene TRBV7-8 combines with J gene TRBJ2-6; no firm D call. The germline CDR1 and CDR2 sequences are SGHVS and FQNEAQ. V dropped 5 bases and J dropped 0 bases, with 11 bases sitting between them. CDR3 length: 16 residues. The DNA for the CDR3 is TGTGCCAGCAGCCCCGCAGGCGCCTCTGGGGCCAACGTCCTGACTTTC. Its protein is CASSPAGASGANVLTF. Full variable domain (outside the CDR3, taken from reference TRBV7-8 and TRBJ2-6): GAGVSQSPRYKVAKRGQDVALRCDPISGHVSLFWYQQALGQGPEFLTYFQNEAQLDKSGLPSDRFFAERPEGSVSTLKIQRTQQEDSAVYLCASSPAGASGANVLTFGAGSRLTVL.

CDR3 sequence reads: CASSATGTSYNEQFF. In DNA form, the CDR3 reads TGTGCCAGCAGCGCAACCGGGACATCTTACAATGAGCAGTTCTTC. The rearrangement uses TRBV7-2 and TRBJ2-1, with TRBD1 as a possible D gene (6 bases). Per the germline V gene, CDR1 is SGHTA and CDR2 is FQGNSA. The CDR3 totals 15 residues. Trimming cost V 5 bases and J 4 bases, with 15 bases left between them.

This clone came up a few times. The genes are TRBV6-5 and TRBJ2-1; D is unclear. The CDR3 covers 13 residues. V was trimmed by 6 bases and J by 0 bases, leaving 6 bases between them. CDR1 is MNHEY and CDR2 is SVGAGI in the germline V gene. The CDR3 DNA follows: TGTGCCAGCAGCCTTAGCTCCTACAATGAGCAGTTCTTC. Its protein is CASSLSSYNEQFF.

This sequence joins TRBV18 and TRBJ2-7, with D hard to call. The V and J ends lost 0 bases and 5 bases respectively, with 8 bases between them. Germline V gives CDR1 KGHSH, CDR2 LQKENI. The CDR3 has 13 residues. CDR3 DNA: TGTGCCAGCTCACCACCGGCCGTCAACGAGCAGTACTTC. Amino acid sequence: CASSPPAVNEQYF.

V gene TRBV28 combines with J gene TRBJ1-2, with unresolved D. The CDR3 spans 14 residues. Germline CDR1 and CDR2: MDHEN and SYDVKM. V dropped 2 bases and J dropped 2 bases, with 9 bases sitting between them. Here the CDR3 DNA reads TGTGCCAGCAGTTTAAACAGTGGCAACTATGGCTACACCTTC. This sequence encodes CASSLNSGNYGYTF.

Only one count was recorded for this clone. This chain joins TRBV10-3 and TRBJ2-1; TRBD2 agrees at 9 bases. Losses at the gene ends were 8 bases for V and 5 bases for J; bases not matched to a gene: 7. Germline values: CDR1 ENHRY, CDR2 SYGVKD. The CDR3 extends over 14 amino acids. The CDR3 bases are TGTGCCATCGGACCAGCGGGGGGCCACAATGAGCAGTTCTTC. It specifies CAIGPAGGHNEQFF.

The rearrangement links TRBV2 to TRBJ1-5; D perhaps matches TRBD1 (6 bases). CDR3 length equals 13 residues. The germline CDR1 and CDR2 sequences are SNHLY and FYNNEI. Trimming removed 6 bases from V and 3 bases from J, with 9 bases in between. CDR3 in amino acids: CASRDSNNQPQHF. The CDR3 DNA follows: TGTGCCAGCAGGGACAGTAACAATCAGCCCCAGCATTTT.

The chain combines TRBV2 with TRBJ2-3, with D tentatively TRBD1 (6 bases). The CDR3 spans 15 residues. Trimming left V 2 bases short and J 2 bases short, with 11 bases between. Germline-derived CDR1 and CDR2 are SNHLY and FYNNEI. CDR3 coding DNA: TGTGCCAGCAGTGAAATTCGGACAGTCACAGATACGCAGTATTTT. Its protein product is CASSEIRTVTDTQYF.

J is TRBJ1-2 and V is TRBV30, with 7 positions matching TRBD1. Germline V CDR1 and CDR2: GTSNPN, SVGIG (reference sequence). V dropped 8 bases and J dropped 7; count of bases not matched to a gene: 7. This CDR3 has 11 amino acids. The CDR3 DNA follows: TGTGCCGCAACAACAGGGGCTGGCTACACCTTC. Translating it yields CAATTGAGYTF.

In this sample, this clone turned up many times. The chain carries TRBV6-1 and TRBJ1-1; a weak D match, TRBD1 (6 bases). This CDR3 is built from 13 residues. CDR1 is MNHNS, CDR2 SASEGT, per germline. V lost 4 bases, J lost 8 bases, and 14 bases lay in between. CDR3 loop: CASSAGDGPEAFF. The CDR3 DNA reads as TGTGCCAGCAGTGCAGGGGATGGCCCAGAAGCTTTCTTT.

This chain connects TRBV9 to TRBJ1-5; 10 bases fit TRBD1. The trim removed 3 bases at V and 6 bases at J, leaving 6 bases unmatched. Germline V gives CDR1 SGDLS, CDR2 YYNGEE. CDR3 length: 15 residues. CDR3 amino acids: CASSGQGAIVQPQHF. CDR3 bases: TGTGCCAGCAGCGGACAGGGGGCAATTGTTCAGCCCCAGCATTTT.

The V gene is TRBV7-8, the J gene TRBJ1-1, with TRBD1 matching over 9 bases. V gave up 5 bases and J gave up 11 bases; unmatched junction bases: 9. Per germline, CDR1 SGHVS and CDR2 FQNEAQ. The CDR3 has 13 amino acids. DNA for the CDR3: TGTGCCAGCAGCCCCCGACAGGGGGGACGTGCTTTCTTT. It translates to CASSPRQGGRAFF.

This CDR3 is CAWRGQPNEKLFF. DNA for the CDR3: TGTGCCTGGAGGGGACAGCCAAATGAAAAACTGTTTTTT. The chain carries TRBV30 and TRBJ1-4; TRBD1 agrees at 7 bases. The CDR3 has 13 amino acids. V lost 3 bases to trimming and J lost 5 bases; unmatched junction nucleotides: 3. The germline gives CDR1 GTSNPN, CDR2 SVGIG (reference sequence). The variable domain in full, completed from reference TRBV30 and TRBJ1-4, reads SQTIHQWPATLVQPVGSPLSLECTVEGTSNPNLYWYRQAAGRGLQLLFYSVGIGQISSEVPQNLSASRPQDRQFILSSKKLLLSDSGFYLCAWRGQPNEKLFFGSGTQLSVL.

The chain joins TRBV5-6 to TRBJ2-7; the D gene is possibly TRBD2 (5 bases). The CDR3 length is 13 residues. Germline CDR1 reads SGHDT; CDR2 reads YYEEEE. V lost 1 base and J 4 bases, leaving 9 bases between the germline ends. CDR3 coding DNA: TGTGCCAGCAGCTTGAACCGGGGATACGAGCAGTACTTC. The encoded protein is CASSLNRGYEQYF.

Comment on this clone: Since a much larger clone is just one base distant, this may be a read error. The sample holds other DNA sequences that translate to the same CDR3. The V and J genes are TRBV18 and TRBJ1-2; tentatively, D is TRBD1 (6 bases). CDR3 length: 13 amino acids. V lost 3 bases and J 4 bases, leaving 9 bases between the germline ends. CDR1 is KGHSH, CDR2 LQKENI, per germline. For the CDR3, the DNA is TGTGCCAGCTCACCCGACAGGAGCTATGGCTACACCTTC. Translated, it gives CASSPDRSYGYTF.

V and J are TRBV18 and TRBJ1-2, with D unclear. The ends were cut back, 8 bases at V and 6 bases at J, with 22 bases in the middle. The CDR3 length is 15 residues. The V gene's germline CDR1 is KGHSH and CDR2 LQKENI. This CDR3 reads CASGLSLGGRDGYTF. The CDR3 DNA follows: TGTGCCAGCGGACTTTCCCTGGGAGGTCGGGATGGCTACACCTTC.